The sequence of this TCR beta chain was determined in a study of blood T cell repertoires in COVID-19. Study-level background: From T cells, B-cell-depleted T cells, or PBMCs came the material, which was cDNA or gDNA.

Assay used: immunoSEQ multiplex PCR; TCRdb lists only in-frame clones, some missing. The table lists hundreds of thousands of clones, 80% to 90% of them singletons. Trimming removed 3 bases from V and 7 bases from J, with 12 bases in between. There are 13 residues in the CDR3. Germline lookup yields CDR1 DFQATT and CDR2 SNEGSKA (reference sequence). The sequence was collected from a man between 18 and 29 years old with COVID-19, enrolled during active disease. Material for sequencing was peripheral blood. This chain uses TRBV20-1 with TRBJ1-4; tentatively, D is TRBD1 (5 bases). CDR3 DNA: TGCAGTGCTAGTGTCAGGGTTGTTGAAAAACTGTTTTTT. It is translated as CSASVRVVEKLFF.